This entry is about one T cell receptor (beta chain). Its specificity is not known. The data stem from a study of cytomegalovirus exposure and HLA in healthy donors. Study findings and constraints: Looking again later, the authors saw that most CMV-associated TCR beta chains seemed HLA-restricted. A missense variant in DCLRE1C was later tied to TCR beta V- and J-gene trimming.

V lost 2 bases, J lost 2 bases, and 9 bases lay in between. CDR3 length equals 14 residues. Germline V gene lookup returns CDR1 KGHSH and CDR2 LQKENI. 60 Vbeta and 13 Jbeta primers were used in PCR. Method: immunoSEQ multiplex PCR; TCRdb's copy keeps in-frame clones and lacks some. The sample has some 200,000 clones, 70% to 80% seen once; the top ten hold around 0.42%. This chain uses TRBV18 with TRBJ1-2; D might be TRBD1 (5 bases). The receptor was derived from a male donor in good health and CMV-seropositive. The sample taken for sequencing was PBMCs. CDR3 coding DNA: TGTGCCAGCTCACCAGGGACTGGCAACTATGGCTACACCTTC. Its translation is CASSPGTGNYGYTF.